This TCR beta chain is from a study of chemoradiotherapy in HPV16-positive cancers. Sequencing was performed with immunoSEQ multiplex PCR; in TCRdb, only in-frame clones are kept and a portion is missing. The sample lists 12,000 or so clones; roughly 90% were seen once. Overall study results and limits: Candidate HPV-specific clones and E7-related TCR motifs grew in tumor during treatment. Only a couple of HPV16-positive patients supplied the functional HPV-specificity definition.

Trimming cost V 6 bases and J 9 bases, with 12 bases left between them. Germline V gene data show CDR1 as SNHLY and CDR2 as FYNNEI. The CDR3 consists of 12 residues. With regard to this clone: Its antigen is unknown.

This material was collected from a patient who underwent chemoradiotherapy. The clonotype originates from a human donor with HPV-associated anogenital cancer. The V and J genes are TRBV2 and TRBJ2-1, with D perhaps TRBD1 (6 bases). The CDR3 reads CASRLQGSEQFF. The CDR3 DNA sequence: TGTGCCAGCAGGCTACAGGGCAGTGAGCAGTTCTTC.